These 29 T cell receptor beta chains were all obtained from the same sample, sequenced in a study of control samples from healthy donors and cancer patients. Data came from immunoSEQ multiplex PCR; TCRdb stores just in-frame clones and leaves some out. The sample shows some 76,000 clones, about nine tenths of them seen only once. Sequenced sample: PBMCs. These receptors all stem from a woman between 45 and 60 years old with colorectal cancer.

This clone was observed once. The chain is built from TRBV4-3 and TRBJ2-2; 8 nucleotides agree with TRBD1. The CDR3 is 16 residues long. V dropped 4 bases and J dropped 2; count of bases not matched to a gene: 6. CDR1 and CDR2 (germline): LGHNA, YSLEER. The CDR3 sequence: CASSPGQDLNTGELFF. The CDR3 nucleotides read TGCGCCAGCAGCCCGGGACAGGACCTAAACACCGGGGAGCTGTTTTTT.

The chain combines TRBV5-1 with TRBJ2-1, with no clear D. Trimming shortened V by 9 bases and J by 0 bases, and 10 bases separated the two germline ends. This CDR3 is built from 13 residues. Germline CDR1 is SGHRS and CDR2 is YFSETQ. CDR3 sequence (DNA): TGCGCCACCCGCCCCCCCTCCTACAATGAGCAGTTCTTC. Translated: CATRPPSYNEQFF.

This clone has just one count. The chain employs TRBV6-6 and TRBJ1-2; TRBD1 aligns across 7 bases. This CDR3 spans 13 amino acids. V was pared by 7 bases and J by 3 bases, with 5 bases of the junction left unmatched. Germline loops: CDR1 MNHNY, CDR2 SVGAGI (reference sequence). The CDR3 DNA sequence: TGTGCCAGCAAACCAGGGGGGTACTATGGCTACACCTTC. It specifies CASKPGGYYGYTF.

This clone was observed once. The CDR3 is CASSRSTGDPEQYV. The CDR3 DNA sequence: TGTGCCAGCAGTCGGTCTACAGGGGATCCCGAGCAGTACGTC. V usage is TRBV6-2 or TRBV6-3 and J usage is TRBJ2-7; TRBD1 matches at 7 bases. CDR3 size: 14 residues. The germline CDR1 and CDR2 sequences are MNHEY and SVGEGT. V shed 5 bases and J 6 bases; nucleotides not matched to a gene: 10.

CDR3 amino acids: CASSLRGATNEKLFF. The CDR3, as DNA: TGCGCCAGCAGCTTGAGGGGTGCAACTAATGAAAAACTGTTTTTT. This sequence joins TRBV5-1 and TRBJ1-4; tentatively, D is TRBD1 (5 bases). Germline V gives CDR1 SGHRS, CDR2 YFSETQ. The CDR3 sequence is 15 residues long. The V end lost 1 base, the J end lost 0 bases, and 7 bases lay between the germline ends.

Turning to this clone: A junction boundary mismatches the germline segment, possibly from a read error. V is TRBV28 and J is TRBJ1-1; no clear D gene. This CDR3 contains 12 residues. The germline V gene has CDR1 MDHEN and CDR2 SYDVKM. CDR3 bases: TGTGCCAGCGGTTTACTGAACACTGAAGCTTTCTTT. This encodes CASGLLNTEAFF. The entire variable domain, with the rest obtained from reference TRBV28 and TRBJ1-1, is as follows: DVKVTQSSRYLVKRTGEKVFLECVQDMDHENMFWYRQDPGLGLRLIYFSYDVKMKEKGDIPEGYSVSREKKERFSLILESASTNQTSMYLCASGLLNTEAFFGQGTRLTVV.

The V call is TRBV2, the J call TRBJ1-5, with D hard to call. The CDR3 runs to 15 residues. The germline gives CDR1 SNHLY, CDR2 FYNNEI. Deletions cut 6 bases from V and 0 bases from J, with 12 bases between. CDR3: CASRSGPLSNQPQHF. Here the CDR3 DNA reads TGTGCCAGCAGATCCGGACCACTTAGCAATCAGCCCCAGCATTTT.

The chain couples TRBV11-3 to TRBJ1-1; no definite D call. The germline CDR1 and CDR2 sequences are SGHNT and YENEEA. The CDR3 is 13 residues long. The germline V and J ends were trimmed by 5 bases and 8 bases, with 15 bases remaining between them. In DNA, the CDR3 is TGTGCCAGCAGCCTCGGGCGGTGGTCGGAAGCTTTCTTT. Translated, it gives CASSLGRWSEAFF. Drawing the rest from reference TRBV11-3 and TRBJ1-1, the complete variable domain is EAGVVQSPRYKIIEKKQPVAFWCNPISGHNTLYWYLQNLGQGPELLIRYENEEAVDDSQLPKDRFSAERLKGVDSTLKIQPAELGDSAVYLCASSLGRWSEAFFGQGTRLTVV.

The chain links TRBV7-3 to TRBJ1-2, with D uncertain. This CDR3 comprises 16 residues. CDR1 and CDR2 from the germline V gene are SGHTA and FQGTGA. The V and J ends lost 6 bases and 0 bases respectively, with 17 bases between them. The CDR3 DNA is TGTGCCAGCAGAATCATGCCGGGGTTAGCTAACTATGGCTACACCTTC. It is translated as CASRIMPGLANYGYTF.

The gene calls are TRBV11-1 and TRBJ2-5; weak D call: TRBD1 (5 bases). The V and J ends lost 5 bases and 9 bases respectively, with 19 bases between them. The length of the CDR3 is 14 residues. CDR1 and CDR2 (germline): SGHAT, FQDESV (reference sequence). The chain's CDR3 is CASSAGWGNRAQYF. CDR3 in DNA: TGTGCCAGCAGCGCAGGGTGGGGTAATCGGGCCCAGTACTTC. Variable domain in full (rest from reference TRBV11-1 and TRBJ2-5): EAEVAQSPRYKITEKSQAVAFWCDPISGHATLYWYRQILGQGPELLVQFQDESVVDDSQLPKDRFSAERLKGVDSTLKIQPAELGDSAMYLCASSAGWGNRAQYFGPGTRLLVL.

The chain carries TRBV6-2 or TRBV6-3 and TRBJ1-5, with D unclear. Trimming removed 5 bases from V and 3 bases from J, with 5 bases in between. Looked up from germline, CDR1 is MNHEY and CDR2 is SVGEGT. CDR3 length equals 12 residues. The CDR3 sequence is CASSRLNQPQHF. DNA for the CDR3: TGTGCCAGCAGTCGGCTCAATCAGCCCCAGCATTTT.

This clone was picked up a small number of times. The chain couples TRBV27 to TRBJ2-2, with D tentatively TRBD1 (6 bases). V was cut by 6 bases and J by 5 bases, with 19 bases left in between. CDR3 length: 16 amino acids. CDR1 is MNHEY, CDR2 SMNVEV, per germline (reference sequence). CDR3 DNA: TGTGCCAGCAGCCTAACAGGGTTTGCGCGTACCGGGGAGCTGTTTTTT. Translation: CASSLTGFARTGELFF.

This chain uses TRBV30 with TRBJ2-2; TRBD2 matches at 9 bases. The V segment lost 5 bases and the J segment 3 bases; nucleotides outside the gene matches: 10. Germline lookup yields CDR1 GTSNPN and CDR2 SVGIG (reference sequence). The CDR3 length is 16 residues. The CDR3 reads CAWRGGGAVDTGELFF. For the CDR3, the DNA is TGTGCCTGGCGCGGCGGGGGGGCCGTTGACACCGGGGAGCTGTTTTTT.

By share, this clone counts as medium-sized (0.01 to 0.1%). This chain joins TRBV7-2 and TRBJ1-2; unclear D gene. The CDR3 has 14 residues. Germline V gene data show CDR1 as SGHTA and CDR2 as FQGNSA. Trimming stripped 2 bases from V and 5 bases from J, with 12 bases between. The CDR3 here is CASSLLRPEYGYTF. DNA for the CDR3: TGTGCCAGCAGCTTATTACGTCCGGAGTATGGCTACACCTTC. Together with reference TRBV7-2 and TRBJ1-2, the CDR3 gives the full variable domain: GAGVSQSPSNKVTEKGKDVELRCDPISGHTALYWYRQSLGQGLEFLIYFQGNSAPDKSGLPSDRFSAERTGGSVSTLTIQRTQQEDSAVYLCASSLLRPEYGYTFGSGTRLTVV.

The chain employs TRBV28 and TRBJ1-5, with 9 bases lining up with TRBD1. The ends lost 3 bases at V and 6 bases at J; junction bases unmatched: 3. The CDR3 is made up of 14 amino acids. Germline values: CDR1 MDHEN, CDR2 SYDVKM. Written as DNA, the CDR3 is TGTGCCAGCAGTTTGCCACAGGGGGCTCAGCCCCAGCATTTT. Residues: CASSLPQGAQPQHF.

The gene calls are TRBV2 and TRBJ2-4; no definite D call. V lost 6 bases to trimming and J lost 0 bases, with 6 bases between them. The CDR3 length is 13 residues. Germline V lookup: CDR1 SNHLY, CDR2 FYNNEI. The CDR3, as DNA: TGTGCCAGCAGCCAAGAAGCCAAAAACATTCAGTACTTC. Amino acids: CASSQEAKNIQYF.

The gene calls are TRBV7-3 and TRBJ2-1; 9 bases map to TRBD2. This CDR3 is 16 amino acids long. Germline-derived CDR1 and CDR2 are SGHTA and FQGTGA. Trimming took 5 bases from V and 4 from J; bases not matched to a gene: 9. The CDR3 bases are TGTGCCAGCAGCCCCGAGGCTAGCGGGGTATACAATGAGCAGTTCTTC. It specifies CASSPEASGVYNEQFF.

The rearrangement uses TRBV14 and TRBJ2-5; D may be TRBD1 (5 bases). The CDR3 length is 12 residues. V was trimmed by 4 bases and J by 7 bases, leaving 10 bases between them. Germline V gene sequence: CDR1 SGHDN, CDR2 FVKESK. CDR3 sequence reads: CASSPNRRTQYF. The DNA of the CDR3 is TGTGCCAGCAGCCCCAACAGGAGGACCCAGTACTTC. Full variable domain (outside the CDR3, taken from reference TRBV14 and TRBJ2-5): EAGVTQFPSHSVIEKGQTVTLRCDPISGHDNLYWYRRVMGKEIKFLLHFVKESKQDESGMPNNRFLAERTGGTYSTLKVQPAELEDSGVYFCASSPNRRTQYFGPGTRLLVL.

This clone was seen once. This sequence joins TRBV29-1 and TRBJ2-1, with TRBD1 as a possible D gene (5 bases). The germline V and J ends were trimmed by 5 bases and 8 bases, with 16 bases remaining between them. CDR1 and CDR2 (germline): SQVTM, ANQGSEA. This CDR3 has 13 amino acids. The CDR3 DNA is TGCAGCGTTTTATTACAGGTTAGGGATGAGCAGTTCTTC. Protein sequence: CSVLLQVRDEQFF.

The chain joins TRBV7-2 to TRBJ1-5, with a possible D match to TRBD1 (6 bases). V dropped 2 bases and J dropped 2 bases, with 22 bases sitting between them. The CDR3 has 19 residues. CDR1 SGHTA and CDR2 FQGNSA come from the germline V gene. The CDR3 DNA follows: TGTGCCAGCAGCTTAATTGGGACATCGGATGGTAGCGGCAATCAGCCCCAGCATTTT. Encoded protein: CASSLIGTSDGSGNQPQHF.

The chain links TRBV2 to TRBJ1-2; D is uncertain. V was trimmed by 3 bases and J by 8 bases, leaving 7 bases between them. Germline V gene data show CDR1 as SNHLY and CDR2 as FYNNEI. The CDR3 spans 11 residues. CDR3 residues: CASSERRGYTF. CDR3 DNA sequence: TGTGCCAGCAGTGAGCGTAGAGGCTACACCTTC.

This chain connects TRBV16 to TRBJ1-5; TRBD1 might be the D (5 bases). The V and J ends lost 0 bases and 5 bases respectively, with 17 bases between them. The CDR3 covers 17 residues. Germline lookup yields CDR1 KGHSY and CDR2 FQNENV. The CDR3 DNA reads as TGTGCCAGCAGCCAATCTTTGGGAGGGGTTCGGCATCAGCCCCAGCATTTT. It codes for CASSQSLGGVRHQPQHF.

The J gene is TRBJ1-5, the V gene TRBV19, with D unclear. Per the germline V gene, CDR1 is LNHDA and CDR2 is SQIVND (reference sequence). The CDR3 loop spans 16 amino acids. V dropped 3 bases and J dropped 4 bases, with 16 bases sitting between them. CDR3 sequence: CASSMVVGVMNQPQHF. The CDR3 DNA reads TGTGCCAGTAGTATGGTGGTTGGGGTGATGAATCAGCCCCAGCATTTT.

This clone was seen only once. The chain recombines TRBV30 with TRBJ2-2, with unresolved D. Trimming took off 3 bases at V and 4 bases at J, with 15 bases between the two ends. CDR3 length equals 15 residues. Germline CDR1 and CDR2: GTSNPN and SVGIG (reference sequence). The CDR3: CAWSPSGIPTGELFF. The CDR3 DNA is TGTGCCTGGAGCCCTTCTGGGATCCCCACCGGGGAGCTGTTTTTT.

DNA of the CDR3: TGTGCCAGCGCCCCCGGGACAGGCACAGATACGCAGTATTTT. Translating it yields CASAPGTGTDTQYF. The chain combines TRBV18 with TRBJ2-3, with 7 bases that match TRBD1. Germline trimming cut 8 bases from V and 1 base from J; bases unmatched to any gene: 6. This CDR3 comprises 14 residues. Per the germline V gene, CDR1 is KGHSH and CDR2 is LQKENI.

This clone occurred once. The chain carries TRBV3-1 (or the pseudogene TRBV3-2) and TRBJ2-2; D remains ambiguous. The CDR3 spans 17 residues. V lost 0 bases and J 0 bases, leaving 11 bases between the germline ends. CDR1 is LGHDT and CDR2 is YNNKEL in the germline V gene (reference sequence). The CDR3 sequence is CASSQEPNKANTGELFF. CDR3 nucleotide sequence: TGTGCCAGCAGCCAAGAACCGAATAAAGCGAACACCGGGGAGCTGTTTTTT.

This chain joins TRBV30 and TRBJ1-2; unclear D gene. V lost 3 bases, J lost 4 bases, and 15 bases lay in between. The CDR3 consists of 14 residues. Germline V CDR1 and CDR2: GTSNPN, SVGIG (reference sequence). CDR3 nucleotide sequence: TGTGCCTGGAGCGCTGTCGGGGAAACCTATGGCTACACCTTC. Its translation is CAWSAVGETYGYTF. Full variable domain (missing parts from reference TRBV30 and TRBJ1-2): SQTIHQWPATLVQPVGSPLSLECTVEGTSNPNLYWYRQAAGRGLQLLFYSVGIGQISSEVPQNLSASRPQDRQFILSSKKLLLSDSGFYLCAWSAVGETYGYTFGSGTRLTVV.

V gene TRBV4-3 combines with J gene TRBJ2-1; no clear D. Germline values: CDR1 LGHNA, CDR2 YSLEER. The V end was cut by 4 bases, the J end by 5 bases, with 12 bases between. There are 14 residues in the CDR3. The CDR3 loop is CASSRAPQDNEQFF. The CDR3 DNA reads TGCGCCAGCAGCCGGGCTCCCCAGGACAATGAGCAGTTCTTC.

V and J are TRBV3-1 (or the pseudogene TRBV3-2) and TRBJ2-5; D is unresolved. Germline V gene sequence: CDR1 LGHDT, CDR2 YNNKEL (reference sequence). This CDR3 has 13 residues. V gave up 6 bases and J gave up 4 bases, with 12 bases separating them. The CDR3 DNA is TGTGCCAGCAGTCGGACCTCATTAGAGACCCAGTACTTC. Protein product: CASSRTSLETQYF.